The rows below give T cell receptor beta chains drawn from one sample of a study of PD-1 blockade in classical Hodgkin lymphoma. Repertoires were generated with immunoSEQ multiplex PCR, while TCRdb's copy carries only in-frame clones and drops some. The sample contains some 9,500 clones, roughly 75% of which appear only once. The specimen comprised CD4+ T cells from blood, sampled before the fourth cycle of nivolumab. The receptors derive from a human donor with classical Hodgkin lymphoma. The CDR3 runs from the conserved cysteine through the conserved F or W. The D gene is left open where the match is weak. The size field is filled for only some rows; it gives once, few, many or a size class.

CAISEMMNTEAFF	TGTGCCATCAGTGAGATGATGAACACTGAAGCTTTCTTT	-	TRBV10-3	TRBJ1-1	-
CASRWGQGTNYGYTF	TGTGCCAGCAGATGGGGACAGGGGACCAACTATGGCTACACCTTC	TRBD1	TRBV28	TRBJ1-2	-
CASSPIPGQGPGELFF	TGTGCCAGCAGCCCTATTCCGGGACAGGGGCCCGGGGAGCTGTTTTTT	TRBD1	TRBV9	TRBJ2-2	-
CASSGYRNRETQYF	TGTGCCAGCAGCGGATATAGAAACCGAGAGACCCAGTACTTC	-	TRBV5-4	TRBJ2-5	-
CASSEFRGQGRRNTIYF	TGTGCCAGCAGTGAATTTAGGGGACAGGGGCGAAGAAACACCATATATTTT	TRBD1	TRBV6-1	TRBJ1-3	-
CASSRDPQLGQYF	TGTGCCAGCAGCCGGGACCCCCAGCTGGGCCAGTACTTC	-	TRBV5-6	TRBJ2-5	-
CASSRDGGDGYTF	TGTGCCAGCAGCCGAGATGGGGGAGATGGCTACACCTTC	-	TRBV7-9	TRBJ1-2	-
CASSAQGNTGELFF	TGTGCCAGCAGTGCGCAGGGGAACACCGGGGAGCTGTTTTTT	-	TRBV2	TRBJ2-2	-
CASSWRSGLADNNEQFF	TGTGCCAGCAGCTGGAGGTCCGGACTAGCGGATAACAATGAGCAGTTCTTC	TRBD2	TRBV7-6	TRBJ2-1	-
CASSPRTSGLAYEQYF	TGTGCCAGCTCCCCCCGTACTAGCGGCCTCGCCTACGAGCAGTACTTC	TRBD2	TRBV18	TRBJ2-7	-
CASSTSRMTGELFF	TGTGCCAGCAGTACCTCGCGAATGACCGGGGAGCTGTTTTTT	-	TRBV6-5	TRBJ2-2	-
CASSQGLAGGRTDTQYF	TGTGCCAGCAGCCAGGGACTAGCGGGGGGCCGCACAGATACGCAGTATTTT	TRBD2	TRBV7-9	TRBJ2-3	-
CASRGGSNQPQHF	TGTGCCAGCAGGGGTGGGAGCAATCAGCCCCAGCATTTT	-	TRBV2	TRBJ1-5	-
CASSDLAGDTQYF	TGTGCCAGCAGTGACCTAGCGGGAGATACGCAGTATTTT	TRBD2	TRBV2	TRBJ2-3	-
CASSAEHRGNYGYTF	TGTGCCAGCAGTGCTGAACATCGAGGAAACTATGGCTACACCTTC	-	TRBV6-4	TRBJ1-2	-
CASSILQGNTEAFF	TGTGCCAGTAGTATTCTTCAGGGGAACACTGAAGCTTTCTTT	-	TRBV19	TRBJ1-1	-
CASKSSSRNQPQHF	TGTGCCAGCAAAAGTTCCTCGCGCAATCAGCCCCAGCATTTT	-	TRBV28	TRBJ1-5	-
CASMKRQGDRLSGTQYF	TGTGCCAGCATGAAACGACAGGGGGACCGGCTATCGGGGACCCAGTACTTC	TRBD1	TRBV25-1	TRBJ2-5	-
CASSVEPMNTGELFF	TGTGCCAGCAGCGTAGAACCGATGAACACCGGGGAGCTGTTTTTT	-	TRBV9	TRBJ2-2	-
CASSPTGKSELFF	TGTGCCAGCAGCCCGACAGGGAAATCGGAGCTGTTTTTT	TRBD1	TRBV11-2	TRBJ2-2	-
CASTLTGTGGNEQFF	TGTGCCAGCACTCTCACCGGGACAGGGGGAAATGAGCAGTTCTTC	TRBD1	TRBV28	TRBJ2-1	-
CASSQDQGTPLDKLFF	TGCGCCAGCAGCCAAGACCAAGGGACACCCTTAGATAAACTGTTTTTT	-	TRBV4-3	TRBJ1-4	-
CASSLNRDSFYNEQFF	TGTGCCAGCAGTCTCAATCGGGACAGCTTCTACAATGAGCAGTTCTTC	TRBD1	TRBV27	TRBJ2-1	-
CASSFPPGSSYNSPLHF	TGTGCCAGCAGTTTCCCCCCAGGGAGCTCCTATAATTCACCCCTCCACTTT	-	TRBV27	TRBJ1-6	-
CASGGYRGGQETQYF	TGTGCCAGCGGGGGATACAGGGGGGGCCAAGAGACCCAGTACTTC	-	TRBV28	TRBJ2-5	-
CASSPQAAGTQYF	TGTGCCAGCAGCCCCCAGGCGGCGGGGACGCAGTATTTT	-	TRBV11-2	TRBJ2-3	-
CASSMIDSYEQYF	TGTGCCAGTAGTATGATCGACAGCTACGAGCAGTACTTC	-	TRBV19	TRBJ2-7	-
CASITGDGIDEKLFF	TGTGCCAGCATCACAGGGGACGGGATTGATGAAAAACTGTTTTTT	TRBD1	TRBV2	TRBJ1-4	-
CASSYHGQGNIQYF	TGTGCCAGCAGTTACCACGGACAGGGAAACATTCAGTACTTC	TRBD1	TRBV6-5	TRBJ2-4	-
CASSLLPSDRTTDTQYF	TGTGCCAGCAGCTTATTACCGTCGGACAGAACCACAGATACGCAGTATTTT	-	TRBV7-6	TRBJ2-3	once
CASSQETAGGPNEQFF	TGCGCCAGCAGCCAAGAAACCGCGGGGGGCCCCAATGAGCAGTTCTTC	TRBD2	TRBV4-3	TRBJ2-1	once
CASSLPQGAGYGYTF	TGTGCCAGCAGCTTACCACAGGGGGCAGGGTACGGCTACACCTTC	TRBD1	TRBV11-1	TRBJ1-2	-
CASSRDPRGEKLFF	TGTGCCAGCAGCCGGGACCCCAGGGGGGAAAAACTGTTTTTT	TRBD1	TRBV9	TRBJ1-4	few